This T cell receptor (beta chain) originates from a study of memory CD8 T cells in hepatitis C reinfection. V lost 0 bases and J lost 5, with 10 bases in between. The CDR3 covers 14 residues. Germline CDR1 is SGHTA and CDR2 is FQGNSA. Measured with immunoSEQ multiplex PCR; TCRdb has only the in-frame clones, and not every one. The sample lists under 60,000 clones; about nine tenths were seen once. The time point was: pre-reinfection, 55 to 20 weeks before reinfection detection. Sorted cells were sequenced directly ex vivo without any in vitro expansion. This chain uses TRBV7-2 with TRBJ2-5; tentatively, D is TRBD1 (5 bases). This clonotype was sampled from a man between 18 and 35 years old with hepatitis C virus infection. The sample taken for sequencing was naive CD8+ T cells sorted from blood. In nucleotides, the CDR3 is TGTGCCAGCAGCTTAGCGCAGGGATGGGAGACCCAGTACTTC. Translation gives CASSLAQGWETQYF.